The rows below give T cell receptor beta chains drawn from one sample of a study of response to subunit inactivated influenza vaccine. TCRdb re-analysed the RT-PCR reads in MiXCR, keeping a single row per CDR3 protein. Among hundreds of thousands of distinct CDR3 sequences listed, about 10% were seen once. These same data were also listed under a study on T cells expressing NK-cell markers.

The sample was PBMCs from blood, taken on the day of vaccination. These receptors were collected from a man aged 50-59 years who received an inactivated influenza vaccine. Each CDR3 is given without its conserved first and last residue. Fields, in order: D gene, V gene, CDR3 protein. A D gene is named only where the DNA matches it firmly.

d_gene: -
v_gene: TRBV28
CDR3aa: ASSLTWVNEQF

d_gene: -
v_gene: TRBV9
CDR3aa: ASSLGLGSYNEQF

d_gene: -
v_gene: TRBV29-1
CDR3aa: SVGPQGTYEQY

d_gene: -
v_gene: TRBV29-1
CDR3aa: SVEDETYEQY

d_gene: -
v_gene: TRBV7-2
CDR3aa: ASSPGTYRNEKLF

d_gene: -
v_gene: TRBV12-3/TRBV12-4
CDR3aa: ASRRKQYSSPLH

d_gene: -
v_gene: TRBV4-1
CDR3aa: ASSQGVAYGYT

d_gene: -
v_gene: TRBV12-3/TRBV12-4
CDR3aa: ASTPSEFNEQF

d_gene: -
v_gene: TRBV20-1
CDR3aa: SARITRVRTYEQY

d_gene: TRBD2
v_gene: TRBV12-3/TRBV12-4
CDR3aa: ASNSQAGVGDTQY

d_gene: TRBD1
v_gene: TRBV9
CDR3aa: ASSIGGTGSYNEQF

d_gene: -
v_gene: TRBV2
CDR3aa: ASRGPREAYEQY

d_gene: -
v_gene: TRBV4-1
CDR3aa: ASSQDTPVNNYGYT

d_gene: -
v_gene: TRBV4-1
CDR3aa: ASSLLLGTNEKLF

d_gene: -
v_gene: TRBV4-1
CDR3aa: ASSQSAALNTEAF

d_gene: TRBD1
v_gene: TRBV20-1
CDR3aa: SARTGVEQY

d_gene: -
v_gene: TRBV7-2
CDR3aa: ASSFEGGGSPLH

d_gene: -
v_gene: TRBV11-2
CDR3aa: ASSLRGALRHNEQY

d_gene: -
v_gene: TRBV7-2
CDR3aa: ASSFYGLFTDTQY

d_gene: -
v_gene: TRBV20-1
CDR3aa: SADGLSVSYNEQF

d_gene: TRBD2
v_gene: TRBV20-1
CDR3aa: SAGTSRAYEQY

d_gene: TRBD2
v_gene: TRBV20-1
CDR3aa: SARDLNPPKKDSGGSYEQY

d_gene: TRBD1
v_gene: TRBV28
CDR3aa: ASSSPGQGGEQY

d_gene: TRBD1
v_gene: TRBV5-1
CDR3aa: ASSVGQGARNNEQF

d_gene: -
v_gene: TRBV15
CDR3aa: AISSGPGTEAF

d_gene: -
v_gene: TRBV5-5
CDR3aa: ASTLDRNTEAF

d_gene: TRBD1
v_gene: TRBV12-3/TRBV12-4
CDR3aa: ASSSFGQGAVGTYGYT

d_gene: -
v_gene: TRBV5-1
CDR3aa: ASSSQIREKDEQF

d_gene: -
v_gene: TRBV5-1
CDR3aa: ASSSPSQLDTPRGTQY

d_gene: TRBD2
v_gene: TRBV6-2/TRBV6-3
CDR3aa: ASRRTSGRGEQY

d_gene: -
v_gene: TRBV3-1
CDR3aa: ASSQDDRYEQY

d_gene: TRBD2
v_gene: TRBV6-2/TRBV6-3
CDR3aa: ASRRLAINEQF

d_gene: TRBD1
v_gene: TRBV10-3
CDR3aa: AIREGQGLRNTEAF

d_gene: TRBD2
v_gene: TRBV7-9
CDR3aa: ASSQTSGTTDTQY

d_gene: -
v_gene: TRBV6-5
CDR3aa: ASSYKAGPYNEQF

d_gene: -
v_gene: TRBV20-1
CDR3aa: SARDPVGRQPQH

d_gene: TRBD2
v_gene: TRBV4-3
CDR3aa: ASSLTGTSGGGNIQY

d_gene: TRBD1
v_gene: TRBV20-1
CDR3aa: SAEGQGATGELF

d_gene: TRBD1
v_gene: TRBV5-8
CDR3aa: ASSFDGQGNTQY